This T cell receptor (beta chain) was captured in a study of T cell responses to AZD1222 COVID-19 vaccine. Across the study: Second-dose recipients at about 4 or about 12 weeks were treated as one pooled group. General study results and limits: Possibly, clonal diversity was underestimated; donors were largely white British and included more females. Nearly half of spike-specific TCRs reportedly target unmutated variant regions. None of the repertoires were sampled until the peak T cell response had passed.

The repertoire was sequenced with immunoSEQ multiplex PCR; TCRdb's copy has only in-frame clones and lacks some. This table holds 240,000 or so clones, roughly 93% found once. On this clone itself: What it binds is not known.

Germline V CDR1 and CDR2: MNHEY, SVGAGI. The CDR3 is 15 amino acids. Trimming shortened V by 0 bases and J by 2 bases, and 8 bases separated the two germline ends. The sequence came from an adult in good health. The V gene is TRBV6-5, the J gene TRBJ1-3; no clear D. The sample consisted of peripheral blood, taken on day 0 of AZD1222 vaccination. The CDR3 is CASSYSGFTGNTIYF. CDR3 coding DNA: TGTGCCAGCAGTTACTCAGGGTTCACTGGAAACACCATATATTTT.